These 21 T cell receptor beta chains came from one sample sequenced in a study of blood T cell repertoires in COVID-19. Sequencing was performed with immunoSEQ multiplex PCR; in TCRdb, only in-frame clones are kept and a portion is missing. The sample has 280,000 or so clones; around nine tenths are singletons. Sequencing used peripheral blood. The receptors derive from a woman aged 55 to 70 with acute or convalescent COVID-19.

The CDR3 DNA reads TGTGCCAGCAGCTTACCTCAGGGGGGGGAGCTGTTTTTT. This sequence encodes CASSLPQGGELFF. The chain couples TRBV13 to TRBJ2-2; tentatively, D is TRBD1 (6 bases). CDR3 size: 13 residues. V lost 2 bases and J lost 8, with 9 bases in between. Looked up from germline, CDR1 is PRHDT and CDR2 is FYEKMQ (reference sequence).

DNA for the CDR3: TGCAGCGTTGAGAGGGAGGGGCAAAAGTTTTTT. Translation gives CSVEREGQKFF. The chain recombines TRBV29-1 with TRBJ1-4, with D possibly matching TRBD1 (5 bases). The V end was cut by 3 bases, the J end by 16 bases, with 15 bases between. Germline CDR1 is SQVTM and CDR2 is ANQGSEA. The CDR3 has 11 residues.

The sample holds a few counts of this clone. J is TRBJ1-2 and V is TRBV25-1; 8 bases map to TRBD1. This CDR3 is built from 14 residues. Germline V gene lookup returns CDR1 MGHDK and CDR2 SYGVNS. Trimming at V came to 2 bases and at J to 8 bases, leaving 7 bases not matched to a gene. The DNA of the CDR3 is TGTGCCAGCAGTGAACGGACAGGGACGGGAGGCTACACCTTC. Translating it yields CASSERTGTGGYTF.

This chain links TRBV7-9 with TRBJ2-5; D possibly corresponds to TRBD1 (6 bases). V shed 4 bases and J shed 2 bases, with 11 bases lying between them. This CDR3 has 14 amino acids. Germline values: CDR1 SEHNR, CDR2 FQNEAQ (reference sequence). This chain's CDR3 is CASSSEQGQETQYF. CDR3 sequence (DNA): TGTGCCAGCAGCTCAGAACAGGGTCAAGAGACCCAGTACTTC.

The chain has TRBV5-4 and TRBJ2-5, with 14 bases aligning to TRBD2. The CDR3 spans 17 residues. CDR1 SGHNT and CDR2 YYREEE come from the germline V gene (reference sequence). Trimming cost V 4 bases and J 5 bases; bases outside gene matches: 10. In nucleotides, the CDR3 is TGTGCCAGCAGCGCCAGCGGACTAGCGGGAGGAGGGGAGACCCAGTACTTC. This gives the protein CASSASGLAGGGETQYF.

J is TRBJ2-7 and V is TRBV5-4, with 12 positions matching TRBD2. CDR1 and CDR2 from the germline V gene are SGHNT and YYREEE (reference sequence). V lost 4 bases, J lost 4 bases, and 3 bases stayed unmatched. The length of the CDR3 is 14 residues. Here the CDR3 reads CASSPGLAGYEQYF. The CDR3 DNA follows: TGTGCCAGCAGCCCCGGACTAGCGGGGTACGAGCAGTACTTC.

The chain is built from TRBV5-1 and TRBJ2-2; TRBD2 is a possible D gene (6 bases). The V and J ends lost 3 bases and 5 bases respectively, with 17 bases between them. The CDR3 consists of 16 residues. Per germline, CDR1 SGHRS and CDR2 YFSETQ. The CDR3 here is CASSSHPGGGTGELFF. The CDR3, as DNA: TGCGCCAGCAGCTCCCACCCCGGGGGTGGAACCGGGGAGCTGTTTTTT.

The chain uses TRBV7-2 and TRBJ2-6; 9 bases line up with TRBD1. The CDR3 sequence is 17 residues long. Germline values: CDR1 SGHTA, CDR2 FQGNSA. Unmatched junction bases numbered 4, after V lost 1 base and J lost 3 bases. Written as DNA, the CDR3 is TGTGCCAGCAGCTTAGTTAACAGGGGGCTTGGGGCCAACGTCCTGACTTTC. Protein product: CASSLVNRGLGANVLTF.

The CDR3 bases are TGTGCCAGCAGTCCAAGGAGGGTTTCTGAAGCTTTCTTT. It specifies CASSPRRVSEAFF. The chain carries TRBV12-3 or TRBV12-4 and TRBJ1-1; D is ambiguous. The CDR3 extends over 13 amino acids. Trimming stripped 5 bases from V and 6 bases from J, with 13 bases between.

The CDR3 here is CASSKDGGSATAEQYF. As DNA, the CDR3 is TGTGCCAGCAGCAAAGACGGCGGGAGCGCCACCGCCGAGCAGTACTTC. V is TRBV21-1 and J is TRBJ2-7; the table's TRBD2 call for D was not verified on the DNA. TRBV21-1 is assigned pseudogene status. The CDR3 sequence is 16 residues long.

Turning to this clone: This specimen includes other DNA sequences encoding the same CDR3. This rearrangement joins TRBV3-1 (or the pseudogene TRBV3-2) to TRBJ1-2; 7 bases fit TRBD1. Germline trimming cut 4 bases from V and 2 bases from J; bases unmatched to any gene: 4. Germline V CDR1 and CDR2: LGHDT, YNNKEL (reference sequence). This CDR3 contains 14 residues. The CDR3 reads CASSPIQGNYGYTF. The CDR3 DNA sequence: TGTGCCAGCAGCCCGATACAGGGGAACTATGGCTACACCTTC.

The chain combines TRBV28 with TRBJ1-2; D might be TRBD1 (6 bases). The CDR3 contains 12 residues. CDR1 is MDHEN, CDR2 SYDVKM, per germline. V lost 6 bases and J lost 7, with 12 bases in between. The CDR3 region is CASSQGWGGYTF. For the CDR3, the DNA is TGTGCCAGCAGCCAGGGGTGGGGTGGCTACACCTTC.

The chain has TRBV28 and TRBJ2-3; TRBD2 aligns across 9 bases. The CDR3 is 16 amino acids. Germline V lookup: CDR1 MDHEN, CDR2 SYDVKM. The V and J ends lost 6 bases and 3 bases, in that order; junction bases with no gene match: 10. CDR3: CASSLAAGGQTDTQYF. Written as DNA, the CDR3 is TGTGCCAGCAGCCTAGCAGCGGGGGGCCAAACAGATACGCAGTATTTT.

The genes are TRBV25-1 and TRBJ1-1; TRBD1 aligns across 9 bases. This CDR3 comprises 15 residues. The germline V gene has CDR1 MGHDK and CDR2 SYGVNS. J gave up 4 bases and V 5 bases, and 8 bases lay outside the gene matches. The CDR3: CASSPGQGRITEAFF. The CDR3, as DNA: TGTGCCAGCAGTCCAGGACAGGGGAGGATCACTGAAGCTTTCTTT.

The rearrangement links TRBV6-6 to TRBJ1-3, with TRBD1 matching 8 bases. The junction had 4 bases not matched to a gene; V was cut back by 3 bases and J by 6 bases. Germline V gene lookup returns CDR1 MNHNY and CDR2 SVGAGI (reference sequence). This CDR3 is 14 amino acids long. The CDR3 reads CASSYPGGPNTIYF. CDR3 nucleotide sequence: TGTGCCAGCAGTTATCCAGGGGGCCCAAACACCATATATTTT.

The chain couples TRBV7-2 to TRBJ2-1, with TRBD2 matching 11 bases. The trim removed 6 bases at V and 1 base at J, leaving 14 bases unmatched. CDR3 length equals 19 residues. Germline CDR1 reads SGHTA; CDR2 reads FQGNSA. For the CDR3, the DNA is TGTGCCAGCAGTGGACAGGGCATTAGCGGGAGGGCGTCCTACAATGAGCAGTTCTTC. It codes for CASSGQGISGRASYNEQFF.

This chain connects TRBV7-2 to TRBJ2-2, with D possibly matching TRBD2 (6 bases). The CDR3 totals 15 residues. V lost 3 bases and J 3 bases, leaving 11 bases between the germline ends. Germline lookup yields CDR1 SGHTA and CDR2 FQGNSA. The CDR3 sequence: CASSFSGTHTGELFF. CDR3 nucleotides: TGTGCCAGCAGCTTCTCGGGGACTCACACCGGGGAGCTGTTTTTT.

The chain has TRBV10-2 and TRBJ1-3, with TRBD1 matching over 7 bases. The CDR3 has 17 residues. V lost 7 bases and J lost 3; bases outside the gene matches: 15. Looked up from germline, CDR1 is WSHSY and CDR2 is SAAADI. CDR3 DNA: TGCGCCAGCAAAGAGGTCCAGGGGGGACTGCTTGGAAACACCATATATTTT. It is translated as CASKEVQGGLLGNTIYF.

The rearrangement uses TRBV28 and TRBJ1-2; unclear D gene. The CDR3 spans 13 residues. Germline CDR1 reads MDHEN; CDR2 reads SYDVKM. V was cut by 3 bases and J by 7 bases, with 12 bases left in between. In DNA form, the CDR3 reads TGTGCCAGCAGTTTGGGAGCGGTCCGTGGCTACACCTTC. It encodes CASSLGAVRGYTF.

V gene TRBV5-4 combines with J gene TRBJ1-2; 8 nucleotides match TRBD1. CDR3 length: 15 residues. V lost 0 bases to trimming and J lost 8 bases; unmatched junction nucleotides: 9. Germline V CDR1 and CDR2: SGHNT, YYREEE (reference sequence). Written as DNA, the CDR3 is TGTGCCAGCAGCTTGGGCGGCAGGGGGCGCGGAGGCTACACCTTC. Amino acid sequence: CASSLGGRGRGGYTF.

The chain has TRBV6-2 or TRBV6-3 and TRBJ2-7, with 7 nucleotides matching TRBD1. The CDR3 totals 14 residues. V lost 3 bases, J lost 6 bases, and 8 bases stayed unmatched. The germline CDR1 and CDR2 sequences are MNHEY and SVGEGT. The CDR3: CASSYLDRLGEQYF. Here the CDR3 DNA reads TGTGCCAGCAGTTATCTGGACAGGTTGGGCGAGCAGTACTTC.